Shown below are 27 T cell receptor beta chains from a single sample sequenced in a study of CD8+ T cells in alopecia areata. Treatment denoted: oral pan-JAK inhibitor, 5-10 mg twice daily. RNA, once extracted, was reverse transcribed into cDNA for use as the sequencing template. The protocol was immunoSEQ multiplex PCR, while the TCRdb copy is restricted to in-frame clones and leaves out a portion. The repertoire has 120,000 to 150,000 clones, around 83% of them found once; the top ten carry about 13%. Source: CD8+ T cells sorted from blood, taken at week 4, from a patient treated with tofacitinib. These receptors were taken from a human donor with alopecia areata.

The CDR3 bases are TGTGCCAGACAATCAGCCAGCGGAGAGGACAATGAGCAGTTCTTC. Amino acids: CARQSASGEDNEQFF. The chain uses TRBV2 and TRBJ2-1, with D tentatively TRBD2 (5 bases). Per the germline V gene, CDR1 is SNHLY and CDR2 is FYNNEI. The V end was cut by 9 bases, the J end by 5 bases, with 20 bases between. The CDR3 loop spans 15 amino acids.

The CDR3 protein is CASSSVEGGPLQYF. The CDR3 bases are TGTGCCAGCAGCTCGGTTGAGGGTGGGCCTCTGCAGTACTTC. The V gene is TRBV27, the J gene TRBJ2-7; maybe TRBD2 (5 bases). The CDR3 runs to 14 residues. CDR1 MNHEY and CDR2 SMNVEV come from the germline V gene (reference sequence). Trimming took off 6 bases at V and 9 bases at J, with 21 bases between the two ends.

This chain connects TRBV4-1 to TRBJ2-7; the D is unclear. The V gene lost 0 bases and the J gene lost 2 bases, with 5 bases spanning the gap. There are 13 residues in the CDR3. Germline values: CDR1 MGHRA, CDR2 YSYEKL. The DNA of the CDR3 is TGCGCCAGCAGCCAAGAAGGGACCTACGAGCAGTACTTC. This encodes CASSQEGTYEQYF.

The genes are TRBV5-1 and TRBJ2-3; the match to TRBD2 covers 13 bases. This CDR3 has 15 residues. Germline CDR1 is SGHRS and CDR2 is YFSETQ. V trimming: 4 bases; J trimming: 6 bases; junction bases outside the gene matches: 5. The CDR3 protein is CASSEGLAGVDTQYF. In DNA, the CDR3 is TGCGCCAGCAGCGAAGGACTAGCGGGGGTGGATACGCAGTATTTT.

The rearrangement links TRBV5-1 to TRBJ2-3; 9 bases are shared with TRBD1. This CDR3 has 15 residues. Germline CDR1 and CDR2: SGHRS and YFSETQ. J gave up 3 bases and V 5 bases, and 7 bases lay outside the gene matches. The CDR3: CASSLRTGETDTQYF. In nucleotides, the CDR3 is TGCGCCAGCAGTCTACGGACAGGGGAGACAGATACGCAGTATTTT.

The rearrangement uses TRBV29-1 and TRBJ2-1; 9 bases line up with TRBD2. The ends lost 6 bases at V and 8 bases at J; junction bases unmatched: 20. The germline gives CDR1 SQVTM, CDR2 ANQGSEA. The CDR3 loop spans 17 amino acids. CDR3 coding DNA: TGCAGCGTCGGGGGTATGATAGCGGGAGTAGCCGGGGATGAGCAGTTCTTC. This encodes CSVGGMIAGVAGDEQFF.

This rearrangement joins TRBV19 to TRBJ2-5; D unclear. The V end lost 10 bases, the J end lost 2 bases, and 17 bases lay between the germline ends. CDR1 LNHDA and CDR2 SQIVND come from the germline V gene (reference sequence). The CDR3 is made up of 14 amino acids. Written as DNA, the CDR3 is TGTGCCACCGCGAAGGAGATTGATCAAGAGACCCAGTACTTC. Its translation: CATAKEIDQETQYF.

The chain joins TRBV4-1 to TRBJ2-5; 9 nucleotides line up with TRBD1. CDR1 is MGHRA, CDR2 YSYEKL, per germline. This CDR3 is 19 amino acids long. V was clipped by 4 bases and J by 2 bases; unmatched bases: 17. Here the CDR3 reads CASSPIKGQGEGGQETQYF. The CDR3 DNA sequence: TGCGCCAGCAGCCCAATCAAGGGACAGGGAGAAGGCGGGCAAGAGACCCAGTACTTC.

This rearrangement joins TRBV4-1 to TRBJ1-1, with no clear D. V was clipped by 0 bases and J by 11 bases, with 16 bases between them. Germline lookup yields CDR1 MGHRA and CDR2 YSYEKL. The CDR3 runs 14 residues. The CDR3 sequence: CASSQEWGQEVAFF. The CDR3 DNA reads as TGCGCCAGCAGCCAAGAATGGGGTCAGGAGGTCGCTTTCTTT.

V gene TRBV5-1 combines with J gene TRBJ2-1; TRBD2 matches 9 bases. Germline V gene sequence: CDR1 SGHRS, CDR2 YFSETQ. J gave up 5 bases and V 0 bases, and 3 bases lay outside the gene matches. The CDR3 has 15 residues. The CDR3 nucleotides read TGCGCCAGCAGCTTGGGACTAGCGGAAAACAATGAGCAGTTCTTC. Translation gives CASSLGLAENNEQFF. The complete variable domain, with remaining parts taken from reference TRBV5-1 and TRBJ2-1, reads KAGVTQTPRYLIKTRGQQVTLSCSPISGHRSVSWYQQTPGQGLQFLFEYFSETQRNKGNFPGRFSGRQFSNSRSEMNVSTLELGDSALYLCASSLGLAENNEQFFGPGTRLTVL.

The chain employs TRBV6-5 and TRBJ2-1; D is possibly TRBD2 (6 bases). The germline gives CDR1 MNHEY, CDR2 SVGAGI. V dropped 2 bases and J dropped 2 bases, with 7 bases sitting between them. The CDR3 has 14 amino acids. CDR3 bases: TGTGCCAGCAGTTACGGGACTGCCTACAATGAGCAGTTCTTC. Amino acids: CASSYGTAYNEQFF.

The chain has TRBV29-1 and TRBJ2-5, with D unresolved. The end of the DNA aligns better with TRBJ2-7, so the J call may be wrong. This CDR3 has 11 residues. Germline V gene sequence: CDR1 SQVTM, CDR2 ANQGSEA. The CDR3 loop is CSGLRVGEQYF. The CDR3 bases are TGCAGCGGACTTAGGGTTGGCGAGCAGTACTTC.

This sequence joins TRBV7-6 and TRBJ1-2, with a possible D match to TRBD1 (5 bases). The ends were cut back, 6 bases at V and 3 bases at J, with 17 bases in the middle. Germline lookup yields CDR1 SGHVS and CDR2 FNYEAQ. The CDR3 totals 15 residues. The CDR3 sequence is CASSPRRGADYGYTF. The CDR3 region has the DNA TGTGCCAGCAGTCCACGTCGGGGCGCAGACTATGGCTACACCTTC.

The CDR3 DNA reads as TGCGCCAGCAGTGGCAGGGGGCTAGGAGAGACCCAGTACTTC. It is translated as CASSGRGLGETQYF. This chain links TRBV10-2 with TRBJ2-5; 8 bases are shared with TRBD1. The CDR3 spans 14 residues. The V and J ends lost 4 bases and 4 bases, in that order; junction bases with no gene match: 5. Germline V CDR1 and CDR2: WSHSY, SAAADI.

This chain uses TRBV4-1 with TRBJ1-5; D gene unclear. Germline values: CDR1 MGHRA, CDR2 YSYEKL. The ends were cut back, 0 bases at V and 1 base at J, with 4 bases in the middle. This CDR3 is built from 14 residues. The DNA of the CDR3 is TGCGCCAGCAGCCAAGAAGACAGCAATCAGCCCCAGCATTTT. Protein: CASSQEDSNQPQHF.

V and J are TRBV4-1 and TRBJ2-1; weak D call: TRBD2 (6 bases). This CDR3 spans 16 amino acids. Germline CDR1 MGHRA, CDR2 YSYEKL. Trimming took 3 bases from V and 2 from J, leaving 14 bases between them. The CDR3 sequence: CASSHRDSRTYNEQFF. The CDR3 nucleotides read TGCGCCAGCAGCCACCGGGACTCAAGAACCTACAATGAGCAGTTCTTC.

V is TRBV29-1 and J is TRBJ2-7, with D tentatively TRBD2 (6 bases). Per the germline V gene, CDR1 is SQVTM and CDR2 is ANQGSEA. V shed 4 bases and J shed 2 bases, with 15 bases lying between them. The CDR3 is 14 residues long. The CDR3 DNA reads TGCAGCGTTGCTTACATGGGACTGACCTACGAGCAGTACTTC. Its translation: CSVAYMGLTYEQYF.

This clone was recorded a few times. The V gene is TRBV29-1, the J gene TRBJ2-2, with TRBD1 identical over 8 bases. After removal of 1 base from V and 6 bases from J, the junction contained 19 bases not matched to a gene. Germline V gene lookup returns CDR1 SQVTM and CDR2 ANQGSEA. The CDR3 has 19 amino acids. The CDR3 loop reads CSVEAFPGSTGGFAGELFF. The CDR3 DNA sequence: TGCAGCGTTGAAGCCTTCCCCGGATCAACAGGGGGGTTCGCCGGGGAGCTGTTTTTT.

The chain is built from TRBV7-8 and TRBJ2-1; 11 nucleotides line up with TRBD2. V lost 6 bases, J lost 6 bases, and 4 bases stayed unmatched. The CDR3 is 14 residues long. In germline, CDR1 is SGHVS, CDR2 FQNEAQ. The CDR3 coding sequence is TGTGCCAGCAGGACCGGGACTAGCGGCAATGAGCAGTTCTTC. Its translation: CASRTGTSGNEQFF.

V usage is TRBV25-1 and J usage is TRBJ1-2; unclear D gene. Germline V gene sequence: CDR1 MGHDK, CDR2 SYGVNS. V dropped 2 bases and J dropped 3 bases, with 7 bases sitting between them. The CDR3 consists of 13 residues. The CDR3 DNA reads TGTGCCAGCAGTGAACAGGACCACTATGGCTACACCTTC. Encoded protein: CASSEQDHYGYTF.

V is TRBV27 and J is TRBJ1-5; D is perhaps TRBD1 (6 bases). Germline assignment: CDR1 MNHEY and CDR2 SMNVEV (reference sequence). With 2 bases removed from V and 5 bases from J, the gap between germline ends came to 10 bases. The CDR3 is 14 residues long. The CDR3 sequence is CASSLATGYQPQHF. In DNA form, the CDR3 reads TGTGCCAGCAGTTTAGCGACAGGCTATCAGCCCCAGCATTTT.

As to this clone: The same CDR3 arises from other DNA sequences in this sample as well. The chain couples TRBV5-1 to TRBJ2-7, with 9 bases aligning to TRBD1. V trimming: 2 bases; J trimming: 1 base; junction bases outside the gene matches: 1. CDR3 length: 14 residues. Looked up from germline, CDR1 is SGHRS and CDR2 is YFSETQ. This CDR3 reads CASSFGTGSYEQYF. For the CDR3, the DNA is TGCGCCAGCAGCTTCGGGACAGGGTCCTACGAGCAGTACTTC.

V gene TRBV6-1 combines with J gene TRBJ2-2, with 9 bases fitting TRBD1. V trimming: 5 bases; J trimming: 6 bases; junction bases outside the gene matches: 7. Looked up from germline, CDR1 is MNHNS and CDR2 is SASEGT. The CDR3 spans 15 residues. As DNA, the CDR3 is TGTGCCAGCAGTAACCGGGACAGGGTGCCCGGGGAGCTGTTTTTT. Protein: CASSNRDRVPGELFF.

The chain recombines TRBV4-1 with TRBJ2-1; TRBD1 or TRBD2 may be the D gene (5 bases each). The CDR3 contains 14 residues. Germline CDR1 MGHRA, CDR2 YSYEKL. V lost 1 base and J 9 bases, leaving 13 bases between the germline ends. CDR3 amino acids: CASSQVGRETEQFF. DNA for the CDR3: TGCGCCAGCAGCCAAGTGGGCAGGGAGACTGAGCAGTTCTTC.

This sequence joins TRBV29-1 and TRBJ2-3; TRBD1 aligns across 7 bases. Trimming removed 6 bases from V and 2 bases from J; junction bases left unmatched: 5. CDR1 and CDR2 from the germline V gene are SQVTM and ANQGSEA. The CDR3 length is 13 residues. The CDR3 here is CSVETGNTDTQYF. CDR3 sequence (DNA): TGCAGCGTCGAGACAGGGAACACAGATACGCAGTATTTT.

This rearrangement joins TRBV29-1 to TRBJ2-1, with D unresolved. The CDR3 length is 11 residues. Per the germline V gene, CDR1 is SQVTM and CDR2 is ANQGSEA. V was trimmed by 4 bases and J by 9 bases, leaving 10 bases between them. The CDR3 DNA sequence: TGCAGCGTTGTAGGTACGGTTGAGCAGTTCTTC. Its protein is CSVVGTVEQFF.

This chain's CDR3 is CASSFGISYEQYF. The CDR3 bases are TGTGCCAGCAGTTTTGGGATCTCCTACGAGCAGTACTTC. The rearrangement joins TRBV27 to TRBJ2-7; no definite D call. Trimming removed 3 bases at V and 0 bases at J, with 6 bases between. Germline V CDR1 and CDR2: MNHEY, SMNVEV (reference sequence). The CDR3 covers 13 residues.